This TCR beta chain is from a study of shared clonotypes between healthy human individuals. Findings and limits, study-wide: Compared with memory subsets, naive subsets generally had larger estimated richness.

Several immunoSEQ plates received, in even portions, the genomic DNA of each subset. Using immunoSEQ multiplex PCR, the repertoire was profiled, and TCRdb retains in-frame clones only, with some absent. The table shows about 580,000 clones, with roughly 98% occurring only once. Terminally differentiated effector memory CD45RA+ cells were excluded from the naive CD8 cells, which were CD45RO-negative and positively selected for CCR7. As for this clone: What it recognizes is unknown.

The TCR comes from a man aged 25-40 years in good health. Sequencing was performed on naive CD8+ T cells sorted from blood.

CDR3 sequence (DNA): TGCAGCGCCCTACTAGCAGCCAAAAACATTCAGTACTTC. This translates into CSALLAAKNIQYF. V is TRBV29-1 and J is TRBJ2-4; weak D call: TRBD2 (6 bases). Germline CDR1 reads SQVTM; CDR2 reads ANQGSEA. The CDR3 spans 13 residues. Between the trimmed V and J ends, which lost 7 bases and 0 bases, there was a span of 10 bases.